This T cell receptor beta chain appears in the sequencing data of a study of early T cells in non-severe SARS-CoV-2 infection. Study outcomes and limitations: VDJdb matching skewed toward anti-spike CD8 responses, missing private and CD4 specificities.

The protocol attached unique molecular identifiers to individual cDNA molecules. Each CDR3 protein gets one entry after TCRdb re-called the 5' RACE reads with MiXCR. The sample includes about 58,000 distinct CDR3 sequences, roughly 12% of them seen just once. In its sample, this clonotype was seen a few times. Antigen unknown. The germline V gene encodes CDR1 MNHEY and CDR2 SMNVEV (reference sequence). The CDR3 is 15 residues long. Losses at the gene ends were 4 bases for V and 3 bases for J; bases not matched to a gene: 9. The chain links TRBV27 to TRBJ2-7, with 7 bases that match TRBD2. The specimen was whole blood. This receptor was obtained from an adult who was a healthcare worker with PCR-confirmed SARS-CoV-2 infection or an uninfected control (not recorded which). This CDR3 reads CASSSRGGGVYEQYF. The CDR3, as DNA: TGTGCCAGCAGTTCCCGTGGGGGAGGGGTCTACGAGCAGTACTTC.